This T cell receptor (beta chain) comes out of a study of blood T cell repertoires in COVID-19. Study summary: COVID-19 samples collected from the United States, Italy and Spain covered acute and convalescent phases. PBMCs, B-cell-depleted T cells, or T cells provided the cDNA or gDNA that made up the material.

As originally analysed: Counts of nucleated cells, estimated from reference gene primer amplification, were obtained. TCRdb keeps only in-frame clones here, not all; method: immunoSEQ multiplex PCR. That table furnishes V, J and clone size, whereas the DNA furnished D and trimming. The sample lists about 140,000 clones; about 91% were seen once. Germline assignment: CDR1 SGHRS and CDR2 YFSETQ. Trimming took 2 bases from V and 5 from J; bases not matched to a gene: 11. The CDR3 extends over 17 amino acids. The receptor was isolated from a woman between 45 and 65 years old with acute or convalescent COVID-19. Sequenced: peripheral blood. The V and J genes are TRBV5-1 and TRBJ2-1; 9 positions agree with TRBD2. The CDR3 region has the DNA TGCGCCAGCAGCTTTGACCTCAGCGGGGGGCAGAACAATGAGCAGTTCTTC. Translation gives CASSFDLSGGQNNEQFF. The whole variable domain, remainder taken from reference TRBV5-1 and TRBJ2-1, is KAGVTQTPRYLIKTRGQQVTLSCSPISGHRSVSWYQQTPGQGLQFLFEYFSETQRNKGNFPGRFSGRQFSNSRSEMNVSTLELGDSALYLCASSFDLSGGQNNEQFFGPGTRLTVL.